This TCR beta chain emerged from a study of blood T cell repertoires in COVID-19. Background on the study: Specimens from acute and convalescent COVID-19 originated in the United States, Italy and Spain. PBMCs, B-cell-depleted T cells, or T cells were the source of the cDNA or gDNA that made up the material.

In the original processing: Nucleated cell counts were estimated from reference gene primer amplification. Clones were read by immunoSEQ multiplex PCR, and TCRdb kept only the in-frame ones, dropping some. V and J calls and clone size are given by that table; D and trimming were obtained from the DNA. The sample lists about 200,000 clones, about 88% occurring once. This clone was seen a few times. Per germline, CDR1 GTSNPN and CDR2 SVGIG (reference sequence). Unmatched junction bases numbered 3, after V lost 5 bases and J lost 5 bases. The CDR3 runs 13 residues. This TCR was sampled from a man between 45 and 60 years old with COVID-19, enrolled during active disease. Sequencing was performed on peripheral blood. This chain links TRBV30 with TRBJ1-5; the match to TRBD1 covers 10 bases. CDR3: CAWSTGGDQPQHF. DNA for the CDR3: TGTGCCTGGTCGACAGGGGGCGATCAGCCCCAGCATTTT.